A selection of T cell receptor beta chains follows, all from one sample in a study of shared clonotypes between healthy human individuals. Some clones are missing from TCRdb's copy, which holds only in-frame ones; the method was immunoSEQ multiplex PCR. The sample comprises under 1 million clones, 80% to 95% of which are singletons, and more than 20% rests with the top ten. Material: naive CD8+ T cells sorted from blood. Every receptor here comes from a man aged 25 to 40 in good health. The CDR3 runs from the conserved cysteine through the conserved F or W. The D gene is left open where the match is weak. Size is stated for part of the rows, as once, few or many counts, or as a class when the clone is expanded.

TRBV7-9,TRBD1,14,TRBJ1-2,-,TGTGCCAGCACCCGGACAGGGGACTCTGAGGGCTACACCTTC,CASTRTGDSEGYTF
TRBV10-2,-,15,TRBJ2-7,-,TGCGCCAGCAGTGTCCTGGCGGGGGCGAGAAACGAGCAGTACTTC,CASSVLAGARNEQYF
TRBV25-1,TRBD2,18,TRBJ2-3,-,TGTGCCAGCAGTGAATCGAATAGCGGGAGGTCTAGCACAGATACGCAGTATTTT,CASSESNSGRSSTDTQYF
TRBV7-9,TRBD1,16,TRBJ1-2,-,TGTGCCAGCAGCCCTAGCGGACAGGGTTGGGGCTATGGCTACACCTTC,CASSPSGQGWGYGYTF
TRBV9,TRBD2,16,TRBJ2-5,-,TGTGCCAGCAGCGTAGATCTAACGGGAGGGCCTGAGACCCAGTACTTC,CASSVDLTGGPETQYF
TRBV7-9,TRBD1,14,TRBJ1-1,-,TGTGCCAGCAGCGCCCGACAGGGTTGGACTGAAGCTTTCTTT,CASSARQGWTEAFF
TRBV29-1,-,11,TRBJ2-2,-,TGCAGCGTGGGGGTTGCCGGGGAGCTGTTTTTT,CSVGVAGELFF
TRBV28,TRBD2,20,TRBJ2-1,-,TGTGCCAGCAGTTTAGGGGGACTAGCGGGAGTGGCTAACATTTACAATGAGCAGTTCTTC,CASSLGGLAGVANIYNEQFF
TRBV5-6,TRBD1,17,TRBJ2-1,-,TGTGCCAGCAGCTCCAGCTCGGGACAGGGGGCGAGCAATGAGCAGTTCTTC,CASSSSSGQGASNEQFF
TRBV28,TRBD2,13,TRBJ2-7,-,TGTGCCAGCACTGCTAGCGGGGGTTACGAGCAGTACTTC,CASTASGGYEQYF
TRBV7-8,-,15,TRBJ2-2,-,TGTGCCAGCAGCGAGGGACTTATCTTCGCCGGGGAGCTGTTTTTT,CASSEGLIFAGELFF
TRBV27,-,13,TRBJ1-1,-,TGTGCCAGCAGTATAGGGGGAAACACTGAAGCTTTCTTT,CASSIGGNTEAFF
TRBV7-6,-,14,TRBJ2-7,-,TGTGCCAGCAGCTTAGGACAACCACCCTACGAGCAGTACTTC,CASSLGQPPYEQYF
TRBV27,-,13,TRBJ2-7,-,TGTGCCAGCAGTCGGACTCCTTCCTACGAGCAGTACTTC,CASSRTPSYEQYF
TRBV11-3,TRBD1,16,TRBJ2-1,-,TGTGCCAGCAGCTTAGCAGGGGGTGTAGCCTACAATGAGCAGTTCTTC,CASSLAGGVAYNEQFF
TRBV10-2,-,13,TRBJ2-7,once,TGCGCCACCTCCGGGCAGAGCTCCTACGAGCAGTACTTC,CATSGQSSYEQYF
TRBV4-1,TRBD1,17,TRBJ1-2,-,TGCGCCAGCAGCCAAGATCTCGGTGGACAGGGAAACTATGGCTACACCTTC,CASSQDLGGQGNYGYTF
TRBV7-2,TRBD2,15,TRBJ2-7,-,TGTGCCAGCAGCTTAGTAGCGGGTTCCTCCTACGAGCAGTACTTC,CASSLVAGSSYEQYF
TRBV21-1,-,16,TRBJ1-1,-,TGTGCCAGCAGCCCCCGGACAGGGGGCGTAAGCACTGAAGCTTTCTTT,CASSPRTGGVSTEAFF
TRBV7-9,-,14,TRBJ2-7,-,TGTGCCAGCAGCTTCGGTACAGGCGCCTACGAGCAGTACTTC,CASSFGTGAYEQYF
TRBV7-6,TRBD2,16,TRBJ2-1,-,TGTGCCAGCAGCCCTCAGGCGGGAGGGCCCGGGAATGAGCAGTTCTTC,CASSPQAGGPGNEQFF
TRBV18,-,17,TRBJ2-3,-,TGTGCCAGCTCACCTGATCAGGGTGGCGGGAACACAGATACGCAGTATTTT,CASSPDQGGGNTDTQYF
TRBV10-3,TRBD1,14,TRBJ2-7,-,TGTGCCATCAGAAAACAGGACAGGGGAAACGAGCAGTACTTC,CAIRKQDRGNEQYF
TRBV14,-,15,TRBJ2-1,-,TGTGCCAGCAGTCTCTTCTCAAGCCCCTACAATGAGCAGTTCTTC,CASSLFSSPYNEQFF
TRBV5-4,-,15,TRBJ2-3,-,TGTGCCAGCAGCTTGGAGGGCGGGAGCACAGATACGCAGTATTTT,CASSLEGGSTDTQYF
TRBV19,TRBD2,17,TRBJ2-7,-,TGTGCCAGTAGTATATGGACTAGCGGGAGGGCCTTCTACGAGCAGTACTTC,CASSIWTSGRAFYEQYF
TRBV5-6,TRBD1,15,TRBJ2-7,-,TGTGCCAGCAGCTTGGGACAGGGTAATCCCTACGAGCAGTACTTC,CASSLGQGNPYEQYF
TRBV5-1,-,12,TRBJ2-2,-,TGCGCCAGCAGCTTCTCGACCGGGGAGCTGTTTTTT,CASSFSTGELFF
TRBV15,TRBD1,14,TRBJ2-7,-,TGTGCCACCAGCAGCTGGGACAGCTCCTACGAGCAGTACTTC,CATSSWDSSYEQYF
TRBV7-9,-,16,TRBJ1-4,few,TGTGCCAGCAGCCGCCCGCGGCCGACAAGCGAGGAAAAACTGTTTTTT,CASSRPRPTSEEKLFF
TRBV7-9,TRBD1,15,TRBJ2-7,-,TGTGCCAGCAGCCCGTCCGGGACAGGCTACTACGAGCAGTACTTC,CASSPSGTGYYEQYF
TRBV30,TRBD2,18,TRBJ2-7,-,TGTGCCTGGAGTGTACTAGGGACTAGCGGGACGGGTAGTGACGAGCAGTACTTC,CAWSVLGTSGTGSDEQYF
TRBV27,TRBD2,17,TRBJ2-3,-,TGTGCCAGCAGTCCTCGGACTAGCGGCCCTGTAGAGCATACGCAGTATTTT,CASSPRTSGPVEHTQYF
TRBV29-1,TRBD2,16,TRBJ2-2,-,TGCAGCGTCGCCCTAGCGGGAGGGCCGGGCACCGGGGAGCTGTTTTTT,CSVALAGGPGTGELFF
TRBV29-1,TRBD2,13,TRBJ2-5,-,TGCAGCTGGGGGGTAGCGGGGCAAGAGACCCAGTACTTC,CSWGVAGQETQYF
TRBV4-3,-,16,TRBJ1-5,-,TGCGCCAGCAGCCAAGAGGCGGGGTTCTTCAATCAGCCCCAGCATTTT,CASSQEAGFFNQPQHF